This T cell receptor beta chain was captured in a study of beta chain features in type 1 diabetes. Every bit of the isolated RNA underwent reverse transcription, so sequencing read expressed TCRB transcripts. Profiled with immunoSEQ multiplex PCR; TCRdb holds only in-frame clones, not every one. Counted here are 850,000 to 900,000 clones, roughly a sixth occurring once; the ten biggest clones make up around 0.02%. In its sample, this clone was seen a few times. This CDR3 has 14 amino acids. Trimming stripped 3 bases from V and 0 bases from J, with 7 bases between. Germline lookup yields CDR1 SGHTA and CDR2 FQGNSA.

This receptor was taken from a woman under 30 in good health. The genes are TRBV7-2 and TRBJ2-3; D not resolved. Sequenced sample: naive CD4+ T cells from blood. Here the CDR3 DNA reads TGTGCCAGCAGCTTGCCGTCTAGCACAGATACGCAGTATTTT. It yields the protein CASSLPSSTDTQYF.